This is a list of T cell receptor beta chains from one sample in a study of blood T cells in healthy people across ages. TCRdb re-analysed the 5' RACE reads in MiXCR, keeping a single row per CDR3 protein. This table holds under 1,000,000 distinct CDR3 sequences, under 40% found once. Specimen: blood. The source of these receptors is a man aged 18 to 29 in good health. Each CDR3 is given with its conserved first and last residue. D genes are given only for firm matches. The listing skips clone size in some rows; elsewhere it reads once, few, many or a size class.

CDR3aa: CASSPGLNLGGFDTEAFF
CDR3nt: TGTGCCAGCAGTCCGGGCCTGAACCTGGGTGGTTTCGACACTGAAGCTTTCTTT
len: 18
d_gene: .
j_gene: TRBJ1-1
abundance: .
v_gene: TRBV6-1

CDR3aa: CAISWDIGYEQYF
CDR3nt: TGTGCCATCAGTTGGGACATCGGGTACGAGCAGTACTTC
len: 13
d_gene: .
j_gene: TRBJ2-7
abundance: few
v_gene: TRBV10-3

CDR3aa: CSVVPGDPPSEQFF
CDR3nt: TGCAGCGTTGTCCCAGGGGATCCCCCCAGTGAGCAGTTCTTC
len: 14
d_gene: .
j_gene: TRBJ2-1
abundance: many
v_gene: TRBV29-1

CDR3aa: CASSVVAGFADTQYF
CDR3nt: TGTGCCAGCAGCGTGGTAGCGGGGTTCGCAGATACGCAGTATTTT
len: 15
d_gene: TRBD2
j_gene: TRBJ2-3
abundance: .
v_gene: TRBV9

CDR3aa: CASSVGGFEEAFF
CDR3nt: TGTGCCAGCAGCGTCGGGGGCTTTGAAGAAGCTTTCTTT
len: 13
d_gene: .
j_gene: TRBJ1-1
abundance: few
v_gene: TRBV7-9

CDR3aa: CASSSAGTQPRGTEAFF
CDR3nt: TGTGCCAGCAGCTCAGCCGGGACGCAACCCAGGGGCACTGAAGCTTTCTTT
len: 17
d_gene: .
j_gene: TRBJ1-1
abundance: few
v_gene: TRBV6-1

CDR3aa: CASSLTAYEQYF
CDR3nt: TGTGCCAGCAGCTTAACCGCCTACGAGCAGTACTTC
len: 12
d_gene: .
j_gene: TRBJ2-7
abundance: many
v_gene: TRBV5-1

CDR3aa: CASSPSTGQMNTEAFF
CDR3nt: TGTGCCAGCAGCCCGTCCACGGGGCAGATGAACACTGAAGCTTTCTTT
len: 16
d_gene: .
j_gene: TRBJ1-1
abundance: few
v_gene: TRBV7-9

CDR3aa: CASSPRSRDPSNNEQFF
CDR3nt: TGCGCCAGCAGCCCACGGAGCCGGGACCCGTCTAACAATGAGCAGTTCTTC
len: 17
d_gene: .
j_gene: TRBJ2-1
abundance: .
v_gene: TRBV4-3

CDR3aa: CASSFERQPQHF
CDR3nt: TGTGCCAGCAGTTTCGAAAGGCAGCCCCAGCATTTT
len: 12
d_gene: .
j_gene: TRBJ1-5
abundance: few
v_gene: TRBV12-3/TRBV12-4

CDR3aa: CASSFLFRSGNSPLYF
CDR3nt: TGTGCCAGCAGTTTTCTCTTCCGATCGGGGAATTCACCCCTCTACTTT
len: 16
d_gene: .
j_gene: TRBJ1-6
abundance: .
v_gene: TRBV12-3/TRBV12-4

CDR3aa: CASSGSDGRVRNEQYF
CDR3nt: TGTGCCAGCAGCGGATCCGACGGCCGGGTCCGTAATGAGCAGTACTTC
len: 16
d_gene: .
j_gene: TRBJ2-5
abundance: once
v_gene: TRBV7-9

CDR3aa: CASTQSSYGYTF
CDR3nt: TGTGCCAGCACTCAGAGTTCCTATGGCTACACCTTC
len: 12
d_gene: .
j_gene: TRBJ1-2
abundance: few
v_gene: TRBV6-2/TRBV6-3

CDR3aa: CASSVGQGGLTDTQYF
CDR3nt: TGTGCCAGCAGCGTAGGACAGGGCGGCTTGACAGATACGCAGTATTTT
len: 16
d_gene: TRBD1
j_gene: TRBJ2-3
abundance: few
v_gene: TRBV7-2

CDR3aa: CASSMVPLTGSPLHF
CDR3nt: TGTGCCAGCAGCATGGTCCCTCTCACGGGTTCACCCCTCCACTTT
len: 15
d_gene: .
j_gene: TRBJ1-6
abundance: few
v_gene: TRBV7-9

CDR3aa: CASSPSWDGYTF
CDR3nt: TGTGCCAGCAGTCCCTCGTGGGATGGCTACACCTTC
len: 12
d_gene: .
j_gene: TRBJ1-2
abundance: .
v_gene: TRBV12-3/TRBV12-4

CDR3aa: CAWSVPQRGSDFF
CDR3nt: TGTGCCTGGAGTGTACCACAGAGGGGGTCGGATTTCTTT
len: 13
d_gene: .
j_gene: TRBJ1-1
abundance: .
v_gene: TRBV30

CDR3aa: CASRAQGRETQYF
CDR3nt: TGTGCCAGCAGAGCGCAGGGTAGAGAGACCCAGTACTTC
len: 13
d_gene: .
j_gene: TRBJ2-5
abundance: .
v_gene: TRBV7-2

CDR3aa: CASSSDNSPLHF
CDR3nt: TGTGCCAGCAGTTCCGATAATTCACCCCTCCACTTT
len: 12
d_gene: .
j_gene: TRBJ1-6
abundance: few
v_gene: TRBV6-5

CDR3aa: CASRPTGTTGNTIYF
CDR3nt: TGTGCCAGCAGACCGACCGGGACAACTGGAAACACCATATATTTT
len: 15
d_gene: .
j_gene: TRBJ1-3
abundance: once
v_gene: TRBV12-3/TRBV12-4

CDR3aa: CASRSRDGFTQHF
CDR3nt: TGTGCCAGCAGGTCCCGGGACGGCTTTACCCAGCATTTT
len: 13
d_gene: .
j_gene: TRBJ1-5
abundance: .
v_gene: TRBV6-5

CDR3aa: CASSLALSEDTQYF
CDR3nt: TGCGCCAGCAGCTTGGCACTATCCGAAGATACGCAGTATTTT
len: 14
d_gene: .
j_gene: TRBJ2-3
abundance: few
v_gene: TRBV5-1

CDR3aa: CSVGRQFQETQYF
CDR3nt: TGCAGCGTGGGAAGACAGTTTCAAGAGACCCAGTACTTC
len: 13
d_gene: .
j_gene: TRBJ2-5
abundance: many
v_gene: TRBV29-1

CDR3aa: CASSYLDRAYEQYF
CDR3nt: TGTGCCAGCAGTTACCTGGACAGGGCCTACGAGCAGTACTTC
len: 14
d_gene: TRBD1
j_gene: TRBJ2-7
abundance: few
v_gene: TRBV6-6

CDR3aa: CASRGRWADTQYF
CDR3nt: TGTGCCAGTCGAGGCAGATGGGCAGATACGCAGTATTTT
len: 13
d_gene: .
j_gene: TRBJ2-3
abundance: few
v_gene: TRBV7-8

CDR3aa: CASSLDNEQFF
CDR3nt: TGTGCCAGCAGTTTGGACAATGAGCAGTTCTTC
len: 11
d_gene: .
j_gene: TRBJ2-1
abundance: many
v_gene: TRBV12-3/TRBV12-4

CDR3aa: CASSALGGPNNYGYTF
CDR3nt: TGCGCCAGCAGTGCACTTGGGGGCCCCAACAACTATGGCTACACCTTC
len: 16
d_gene: .
j_gene: TRBJ1-2
abundance: .
v_gene: TRBV10-2

CDR3aa: CASSSRGNYGYTF
CDR3nt: TGTGCCAGCAGCTCCAGGGGGAACTATGGCTACACCTTC
len: 13
d_gene: TRBD1
j_gene: TRBJ1-2
abundance: few
v_gene: TRBV7-2

CDR3aa: CASSLGGSGGIYNEQFF
CDR3nt: TGTGCCAGCAGTTTAGGGGGTAGCGGGGGGATATACAATGAGCAGTTCTTC
len: 17
d_gene: TRBD2
j_gene: TRBJ2-1
abundance: .
v_gene: TRBV28

CDR3aa: CASSLTGRETQYF
CDR3nt: TGTGCCAGCAGTTTGACAGGGCGAGAGACCCAGTACTTC
len: 13
d_gene: TRBD1
j_gene: TRBJ2-5
abundance: many
v_gene: TRBV12-3/TRBV12-4

CDR3aa: CASSWTGGYEQFF
CDR3nt: TGCGCCAGCAGTTGGACAGGGGGCTATGAGCAGTTCTTC
len: 13
d_gene: TRBD1
j_gene: TRBJ2-1
abundance: .
v_gene: TRBV6-2/TRBV6-3

CDR3aa: CSARADGYEQYF
CDR3nt: TGCAGTGCTAGAGCCGACGGATACGAGCAGTACTTC
len: 12
d_gene: .
j_gene: TRBJ2-7
abundance: many
v_gene: TRBV20-1

CDR3aa: CASKTGRNQPQHF
CDR3nt: TGTGCCAGCAAGACAGGACGCAATCAGCCCCAGCATTTT
len: 13
d_gene: .
j_gene: TRBJ1-5
abundance: many
v_gene: TRBV2

CDR3aa: CSARKAGGGYGYTF
CDR3nt: TGCAGTGCTAGAAAGGCAGGGGGCGGCTATGGCTACACCTTC
len: 14
d_gene: TRBD1
j_gene: TRBJ1-2
abundance: .
v_gene: TRBV20-1

CDR3aa: CASSKGDSNYGYTF
CDR3nt: TGCGCCAGCAGCAAGGGGGACTCGAACTATGGCTACACCTTC
len: 14
d_gene: .
j_gene: TRBJ1-2
abundance: .
v_gene: TRBV5-1

CDR3aa: CSARVGTGKNQPQHF
CDR3nt: TGCAGTGCTAGAGTTGGGACAGGGAAAAATCAGCCCCAGCATTTT
len: 15
d_gene: TRBD1
j_gene: TRBJ1-5
abundance: few
v_gene: TRBV20-1

CDR3aa: CASSRAVVYGYTF
CDR3nt: TGTGCCAGCAGTAGGGCAGTAGTCTATGGCTACACCTTC
len: 13
d_gene: .
j_gene: TRBJ1-2
abundance: .
v_gene: TRBV28

CDR3aa: CASSQERGEIPNEQFF
CDR3nt: TGTGCCAGCAGCCAGGAGCGGGGGGAGATTCCCAATGAGCAGTTCTTC
len: 16
d_gene: TRBD2
j_gene: TRBJ2-1
abundance: .
v_gene: TRBV11-1